One sample yielded the 19 T cell receptor beta chains listed below, sequenced in a study of cytomegalovirus exposure and HLA in healthy donors. Only in-frame clones appear in the TCRdb table, and some are missing; sequencing was by immunoSEQ multiplex PCR. The sample shows about 330,000 clones, 87% of them seen only once. The sample comprised PBMCs. The receptors were gathered from a woman in her 30s in good health and CMV-seropositive.

The V call is TRBV19, the J call TRBJ2-3; D gene unclear. Germline values: CDR1 LNHDA, CDR2 SQIVND (reference sequence). V was cut by 5 bases and J by 1 base, with 7 bases left in between. This CDR3 is built from 13 residues. This chain's CDR3 is CASSPLGTDTQYF. The CDR3 DNA reads as TGTGCCAGTAGTCCGCTAGGCACAGATACGCAGTATTTT. The whole variable domain, filled in from reference TRBV19 and TRBJ2-3, reads DGGITQSPKYLFRKEGQNVTLSCEQNLNHDAMYWYRQDPGQGLRLIYYSQIVNDFQKGDIAEGYSVSREKKESFPLTVTSAQKNPTAFYLCASSPLGTDTQYFGPGTRLTVL.

V gene TRBV27 combines with J gene TRBJ1-5; D ambiguous. The CDR3 is 14 amino acids. Germline V gene data show CDR1 as MNHEY and CDR2 as SMNVEV (reference sequence). The V end lost 0 bases, the J end lost 4 bases, and 7 bases lay between the germline ends. DNA of the CDR3: TGTGCCAGCAGTTTATCGTACGGGAATCAGCCCCAGCATTTT. This encodes CASSLSYGNQPQHF.

This clone came up once. The chain is built from TRBV15 and TRBJ2-7; unclear D gene. Per germline, CDR1 LNHNV and CDR2 YYDKDF (reference sequence). V was shortened by 5 bases and J by 3 bases, with 8 bases between the two germline ends. The CDR3 is made up of 12 amino acids. Written as DNA, the CDR3 is TGTGCCACCAGCCGAAACAACTACGAGCAGTACTTC. It is translated as CATSRNNYEQYF.

The chain combines TRBV2 with TRBJ1-1; D is unclear. V lost 6 bases and J 9 bases, leaving 17 bases between the germline ends. The CDR3 contains 13 residues. Germline V gene lookup returns CDR1 SNHLY and CDR2 FYNNEI. This CDR3 is CASSSTGAGKAFF. The CDR3 nucleotides are TGTGCCAGCAGCTCAACGGGCGCAGGAAAAGCTTTCTTT.

V is TRBV19 and J is TRBJ2-7; a possible D gene is TRBD1 (5 bases). Trimming removed 3 bases from V and 3 bases from J, with 12 bases in between. The length of the CDR3 is 14 residues. Germline V lookup: CDR1 LNHDA, CDR2 SQIVND (reference sequence). As DNA, the CDR3 is TGTGCCAGTAGTATTCTTGGCAGGGTCTACGAGCAGTACTTC. Its translation is CASSILGRVYEQYF.

This chain links TRBV6-5 with TRBJ1-3; no clear D gene. The germline V gene encodes CDR1 MNHEY and CDR2 SVGAGI. Deletions cut 0 bases from V and 1 base from J, with 4 bases between. This CDR3 spans 14 amino acids. Here the CDR3 reads CASSYSGSGNTIYF. CDR3 bases: TGTGCCAGCAGTTACTCAGGGTCTGGAAACACCATATATTTT.

Comments on this clone: The same CDR3 also results from other DNA sequences found in this sample. This chain uses TRBV28 with TRBJ2-7; D is ambiguous. V lost 4 bases to trimming and J lost 2 bases, with 6 bases between them. From germline, CDR1 is MDHEN and CDR2 SYDVKM. The CDR3 has 12 residues. The CDR3 DNA sequence: TGTGCCAGCAGTTCCACCACCTACGAGCAGTACTTC. Translating it yields CASSSTTYEQYF. Complete variable domain (other parts from reference TRBV28 and TRBJ2-7): DVKVTQSSRYLVKRTGEKVFLECVQDMDHENMFWYRQDPGLGLRLIYFSYDVKMKEKGDIPEGYSVSREKKERFSLILESASTNQTSMYLCASSSTTYEQYFGPGTRLTVT.

This clone occurred a few times. The chain links TRBV7-9 to TRBJ1-3; D may be TRBD1 (5 bases). V was cut by 1 base and J by 2 bases, with 9 bases left in between. This CDR3 contains 15 residues. The V gene's germline CDR1 is SEHNR and CDR2 FQNEAQ (reference sequence). This CDR3 reads CASSLVTGAGNTIYF. The CDR3 nucleotides are TGTGCCAGCAGCTTAGTTACGGGGGCTGGAAACACCATATATTTT.

The chain links TRBV2 to TRBJ1-6; the match to TRBD1 covers 8 bases. CDR1 is SNHLY, CDR2 FYNNEI, per germline. Unmatched junction bases numbered 5, after V lost 8 bases and J lost 8 bases. This CDR3 region has 13 residues. In DNA form, the CDR3 reads TGTGCCAGCGCGGACAGGGACTATTCACCCCTCCACTTT. Amino acids: CASADRDYSPLHF.

This chain links TRBV4-3 with TRBJ2-7; D uncertain. Germline CDR1 is LGHNA and CDR2 is YSLEER. CDR3 length: 14 amino acids. V lost 1 base to trimming and J lost 0 bases, with 7 bases between them. CDR3 nucleotide sequence: TGCGCCAGCAGCCAAGCCCAGGTCTCCTACGAGCAGTACTTC. As protein: CASSQAQVSYEQYF.

V is TRBV7-2 and J is TRBJ2-7; 11 bases are shared with TRBD2. The CDR3 consists of 16 residues. The V segment lost 3 bases and the J segment 3 bases; nucleotides outside the gene matches: 7. CDR1 and CDR2 from the germline V gene are SGHTA and FQGNSA. CDR3 nucleotides: TGTGCCAGCAGCTTGGATCGGACTAGCGGGCTCTACGAGCAGTACTTC. It specifies CASSLDRTSGLYEQYF.

This chain links TRBV9 with TRBJ2-7; D might be TRBD2 (7 bases). V lost 6 bases and J 4 bases, leaving 17 bases between the germline ends. CDR3 length: 14 amino acids. From germline, CDR1 is SGDLS and CDR2 YYNGEE. CDR3 nucleotides: TGTGCCAGCACCGGGGGGCCGGAGGGGTACGAGCAGTACTTC. It is translated as CASTGGPEGYEQYF.

The genes are TRBV7-3 and TRBJ2-2; D remains unclear. CDR1 is SGHTA, CDR2 FQGTGA, per germline. V was trimmed by 5 bases and J by 7 bases, leaving 8 bases between them. This CDR3 is built from 12 residues. In DNA form, the CDR3 reads TGTGCCAGCAGCCGGGCTATCGGGGAGCTGTTTTTT. As protein: CASSRAIGELFF. The complete variable domain, with remaining parts taken from reference TRBV7-3 and TRBJ2-2, reads GAGVSQTPSNKVTEKGKYVELRCDPISGHTALYWYRQSLGQGPEFLIYFQGTGAADDSGLPNDRFFAVRPEGSVSTLKIQRTERGDSAVYLCASSRAIGELFFGEGSRLTVL.

The chain links TRBV5-1 to TRBJ2-3, with 8 positions matching TRBD1. Trimming at V came to 6 bases and at J to 0 bases, leaving 6 bases not matched to a gene. This CDR3 contains 15 residues. Germline-derived CDR1 and CDR2 are SGHRS and YFSETQ. CDR3 coding DNA: TGCGCCAGCACCCAGACAGGGGCTAGCACAGATACGCAGTATTTT. Amino acids: CASTQTGASTDTQYF.

V and J are TRBV27 and TRBJ2-7, with D possibly TRBD2 on 6 matching bases. V was clipped by 5 bases and J by 2 bases, with 13 bases between them. Looked up from germline, CDR1 is MNHEY and CDR2 is SMNVEV (reference sequence). The length of the CDR3 is 14 residues. The CDR3 sequence: CASSHGTLAYEQYF. The DNA for the CDR3 is TGTGCCAGCAGTCACGGGACTTTAGCCTACGAGCAGTACTTC.

As regards this clone: Additional DNA sequences in this sample encode the identical CDR3. The rearrangement joins TRBV30 to TRBJ2-5; possible D gene TRBD2, 6 bases. CDR1 is GTSNPN, CDR2 SVGIG, per germline (reference sequence). This CDR3 is built from 13 residues. V was shortened by 0 bases and J by 2 bases, with 7 bases between the two germline ends. The CDR3 nucleotides read TGTGCCTGGAGTGTGGGACTTCAAGAGACCCAGTACTTC. It codes for CAWSVGLQETQYF. The complete variable domain, with remaining parts taken from reference TRBV30 and TRBJ2-5, reads SQTIHQWPATLVQPVGSPLSLECTVEGTSNPNLYWYRQAAGRGLQLLFYSVGIGQISSEVPQNLSASRPQDRQFILSSKKLLLSDSGFYLCAWSVGLQETQYFGPGTRLLVL.

The chain carries TRBV6-5 and TRBJ2-3; D might be TRBD2 (6 bases). The CDR3 is 14 residues long. Trimming shortened V by 2 bases and J by 4 bases, and 10 bases separated the two germline ends. CDR1 is MNHEY and CDR2 is SVGAGI in the germline V gene. The CDR3 region has the DNA TGTGCCAGCAGTTACGGGACGGGAGCAGATACGCAGTATTTT. It codes for CASSYGTGADTQYF.

The table lists this clone with a count of one. The chain combines TRBV2 with TRBJ2-1; TRBD2 matches 7 bases. After removal of 3 bases from V and 4 bases from J, the junction contained 9 bases not matched to a gene. Per germline, CDR1 SNHLY and CDR2 FYNNEI. The CDR3 consists of 16 residues. The chain's CDR3 is CASSDLGRVTYNEQFF. In nucleotides, the CDR3 is TGTGCCAGCAGTGATCTGGGGAGGGTTACTTACAATGAGCAGTTCTTC.

This clone was observed a few times. The chain uses TRBV30 and TRBJ1-3; D possibly corresponds to TRBD1 (6 bases). This CDR3 has 14 amino acids. Germline CDR1 reads GTSNPN; CDR2 reads SVGIG (reference sequence). CDR3: CARTAGSSGNTIYF. The CDR3 DNA sequence: TGTGCTCGGACAGCAGGTAGCTCTGGAAACACCATATATTTT.